Here is one TCR beta chain with its context. Other DNA sequences of this sample code for an identical CDR3. CDR3 length: 14 residues. Germline assignment: CDR1 SGHTA and CDR2 FQGNSA. V lost 1 base and J lost 4, with 9 bases in between. Collection occurred without any documented infections or immune events in donors. This sample was included in a study of identifying expanded T cells in peripheral blood. Generated by immunoSEQ multiplex PCR, the TCRdb table keeps only in-frame clones and is missing some. The table lists around 130,000 clones, roughly 90% of them singletons. The gene calls are TRBV7-2 and TRBJ2-3; no definite D call. This TCR was recovered from a person aged 18 to 70 in good health. Input material: blood. The chain's CDR3 is CASSLVAVADTQYF. CDR3 sequence (DNA): TGTGCCAGCAGCTTAGTCGCAGTCGCAGATACGCAGTATTTT.